This is a list of T cell receptor beta chains from one sample in a study of vaccination and CD4 T cells after COVID-19. No cognate antigen is known for these TCRs. TCRdb re-analysed the PCR reads in MiXCR, keeping a single row per CDR3 protein. The table has roughly 16,000 distinct CDR3 sequences, 50% to 55% seen once. The source material was CD4+ T cells from blood, cultured in vitro. The receptors stem from a human donor who had recovered from COVID-19. CDR3s include the opening cysteine and the closing phenylalanine or tryptophan. A D gene is named only where the DNA matches it firmly. Clone size appears in some rows only: once, few, many, or a class for an expanded clone.

j_call clone_size d_call v_call cdr3_nt cdr3_aa
TRBJ1-2 - - TRBV12-3/TRBV12-4 TGTGCCAGCAGACAAACCGGGACACACGGCTACACCTTC CASRQTGTHGYTF
TRBJ1-1 - - TRBV19 TGTGCCAGTAGTAACGCCTACAGGGAGAACACTGAAGCTTTCTTT CASSNAYRENTEAFF
TRBJ2-7 - TRBD2 TRBV7-2 TGTGCCAGCAGCTTGGATAGCGGGAGAACGAGGCAGCAGTACTTC CASSLDSGRTRQQYF
TRBJ2-6 few TRBD1 TRBV24-1 TGTGCCACCAGTGATTCTCCGGGACAGGGAGCCGGGGCCAACGTCCTGACTTTC CATSDSPGQGAGANVLTF
TRBJ2-7 - - TRBV7-2 TGTGCCAGCAGCTTAGCGAGGGGCCTTACCTACGAGCAGTACTTC CASSLARGLTYEQYF
TRBJ1-5 few - TRBV6-2/TRBV6-3 TGTGCCAGCAGTCGAGGAATCAGGGGATCAGGCCAGCCCCAGCATTTT CASSRGIRGSGQPQHF
TRBJ1-3 few TRBD1 TRBV7-9 TGTGCCAGCAGCCGACCACAGGGGCGAAACACCATATATTTT CASSRPQGRNTIYF
TRBJ2-2 - TRBD2 TRBV12-3/TRBV12-4 TGTGCCAGCAGTTTACTAGCGGGAGACACCGGGGAGCTGTTTTTT CASSLLAGDTGELFF
TRBJ1-3 few TRBD1 TRBV7-9 TGTGCCAGCAGACACAGGGGGCCCTCTGGAAACACCATATATTTT CASRHRGPSGNTIYF
TRBJ2-3 few TRBD2 TRBV20-1 TGCAGTGCTAGTAGCGGGAGAGGGACAGATACGCAGTATTTT CSASSGRGTDTQYF
TRBJ1-1 - - TRBV14 TGTGCCAGCAGTTTCCAGCGGAACACTGAAGCTTTCTTT CASSFQRNTEAFF
TRBJ2-1 few TRBD1 TRBV20-1 TGCAGTGCTAGTTCCGGGACAGATAGCTTAAATGAGCAGTTCTTC CSASSGTDSLNEQFF
TRBJ1-5 - TRBD1 TRBV2 TGTGCCAGCATGGGACAGGGATGGCAGCCCCAGCATTTT CASMGQGWQPQHF
TRBJ1-2 - TRBD1 TRBV19 TGTGCCAGTAGTACGACGGGACAGTCGTATGGCTACACCTTC CASSTTGQSYGYTF
TRBJ2-1 - TRBD2 TRBV27 TGTGCCAGCAGTTTGTTACTAGCGGGAAATGAGCAGTTCTTC CASSLLLAGNEQFF
TRBJ1-2 - - TRBV12-5 TGTGCTAGTGGTTTGGTACTCGGGGGCAGCACCTCCTATGGCTACACCTTC CASGLVLGGSTSYGYTF
TRBJ1-6 - - TRBV7-3 TGTGCCAGCAGCTTAAGGCCTAATTCACCCCTCCACTTT CASSLRPNSPLHF
TRBJ2-5 - TRBD1 TRBV2 TGTGCCAGCGGCCCGGGACAGGGGGGGCCAGAGACCCAGTACTTC CASGPGQGGPETQYF
TRBJ2-2 - - TRBV24-1 TGTGCCACCAGTGATGGGCGGAGGCGCGGGGAGCTGTTTTTT CATSDGRRRGELFF
TRBJ2-3 - TRBD2 TRBV20-1 TGCAGTGCTTCAAGCGGGATCAGCACAGATACGCAGTATTTT CSASSGISTDTQYF
TRBJ2-7 - - TRBV6-1 TGTGCCAGCAGTGAGTGGGGGGAGCAGTACTTC CASSEWGEQYF
TRBJ2-7 - TRBD1 TRBV25-1 TGTGCCAGCAGTGTAGAGGACAGGGTACACGAGCAGTACTTC CASSVEDRVHEQYF
TRBJ1-3 - - TRBV6-1 TGTGCCACCTCAAGGGGGGGCTCTGGAAACACCATATATTTT CATSRGGSGNTIYF
TRBJ1-2 few - TRBV18 TGTGCCAGCTCACCACGGGGGCAGGAGGGCTACACCTTC CASSPRGQEGYTF
TRBJ2-3 - - TRBV7-2 TGTGCCAGCAGCTTACTAGGCCCAGATACGCAGTATTTT CASSLLGPDTQYF
TRBJ2-3 - - TRBV7-2 TGTGCCAGCAGCTTCGGCGGGGCTAGCACAGATACGCAGTATTTT CASSFGGASTDTQYF
TRBJ1-1 - TRBD1 TRBV6-1 TGTGCCAGCAGTAGGGCGGACAGGTCCCCGAACACTGAAGCTTTCTTT CASSRADRSPNTEAFF
TRBJ2-1 - TRBD2 TRBV24-1 TGTGCCACCAGTGGTATGGGACTAGCGGACAATGAGCAGTTCTTC CATSGMGLADNEQFF
TRBJ1-5 - - TRBV19 TGTGCCAGTAGTCCGGGGTATAGCAATCAGCCCCAGCATTTT CASSPGYSNQPQHF
TRBJ2-3 few - TRBV6-2/TRBV6-3 TGTGCCAGCAGTTACGGCGATACGCAGTATTTT CASSYGDTQYF
TRBJ2-7 - - TRBV7-9 TGTGCCAGCAGCACGGACCACGAGCAGTACTTC CASSTDHEQYF
TRBJ2-3 - - TRBV7-2 TGTGCCAGCAGCTTAGTTGGGGCTAACCCAGATACGCAGTATTTT CASSLVGANPDTQYF
TRBJ2-7 - - TRBV24-1 TGTGCCACCAGTGAGGCGGGGGCACCTCCCTACGAGCAGTACTTC CATSEAGAPPYEQYF
TRBJ2-3 - - TRBV20-1 TGCAGTGCGGGCAGCGTCGGTGTTGTCGCAGATACGCAGTATTTT CSAGSVGVVADTQYF
TRBJ1-1 - - TRBV20-1 TGCAGTGCTAGAGAGCCCACATCTACGACTGAAGCTTTCTTT CSAREPTSTTEAFF
TRBJ2-2 - TRBD1 TRBV5-1 TGCGCCAGCAGCACCGGGACAGGGGTGATCACCGGGGAGCTGTTTTTT CASSTGTGVITGELFF
TRBJ1-5 - TRBD1 TRBV18 TGTGCCAGCTCTTCCGACAGGGGGCGGAGTCAGCCCCAGCATTTT CASSSDRGRSQPQHF
TRBJ2-7 - - TRBV7-8 TGTGCCAGCACCTCAGGCCCCCCAATCGAGCAGTACTTC CASTSGPPIEQYF
TRBJ2-5 - TRBD1 TRBV7-2 TGTGCCAGCAGCCCGGACAGGTATGGGACCCAGTACTTC CASSPDRYGTQYF
TRBJ2-1 - TRBD2 TRBV20-1 TGCAGTGCTAATCCAGCGGGAGCCAATTACAATGAGCAGTTCTTC CSANPAGANYNEQFF
TRBJ1-1 - - TRBV20-1 TGCAGTGCTAGGGGAATTGCGAACACTGAAGCTTTCTTT CSARGIANTEAFF
TRBJ2-2 - TRBD1 TRBV18 TGTGCCAGCTCACCTCAAATGACAGGGGGCACCGGGGAGCTGTTTTTT CASSPQMTGGTGELFF